This T cell receptor beta chain was obtained from a study of a mutant IDH1 vaccine in newly diagnosed glioma (dated by TCRdb to the early 2020s). Study-level background: In the chemotherapy-containing groups, vaccination started alongside temozolomide cycles, whereas in patients who had radiotherapy alone it started 4-6 weeks after radiotherapy. The roughly 33 treated patients were approximately 60% male and roughly 40% female, with a mean age of around 40 years. Prior to enrollment, patients had been given standard therapy consisting of radiotherapy alone, temozolomide alone, or radiochemotherapy with temozolomide, with the combination given to most patients. Visit V12 was the week-35 safety follow-up and visit V13 was the week-47 end of study. Peripheral blood was drawn at six visits: V03 (baseline), V05, V07, V10, V12 and V13. For exploratory analyses, longitudinal TCRB deep sequencing was carried out in about 26 treated patients wherever samples were available. The full study reports these points: Availability determined which PBMC samples were chosen for TCRB deep sequencing. Across multiple MHC alleles, vaccine-induced immune responses were seen in approximately 93% of patients. Changes in the top peripheral T cell clonotypes picked up by TCRB sequencing did not appear to be linked to pseudoprogression. According to the authors, sample limitations meant that analyses of patient blood samples could not be reproduced.

To note about this clone: Its cognate antigen has yet to be identified. It has no much larger one-base neighbor in the sample; base qualities were not kept.

The method was the immunoSEQ multiplex PCR assay. Rearranged TCR beta chain sequences were amplified using the hsTCRB Kit according to the manufacturer's protocol. An Illumina MiSeq was used to sequence the TCRB libraries. On the study's bioinformatics: The proprietary platform of the kit vendor was used for demultiplexing, trimming and gene mapping. Not all clones reach the TCRdb copy of this immuneACCESS table, which keeps in-frame sequences only. Checked studies attribute under half of the gap to unresolved V genes and leave the rest unexplained. The V and J calls and clone size were taken over from that table, and D and trimming were inferred from the DNA. The sample contains over 80,000 clones, 75% to 90% of them found a single time. Roughly 5.6% of the sample is taken by the ten largest. CDR1 and CDR2 were assigned from the germline V gene as MDHEN and SYDVKM. The cysteine opens and the phenylalanine closes a CDR3 of 14 amino acids. The entry retains the CDR3 DNA only, 42 bases that are in frame from base 1. The junction shows trimming of 3 bases on V and 4 bases on J, plus 10 bases between the germline ends.

Reading the label with the study, this specimen's time point is: week 47, end of study. Each vaccine dose, consisting of 300 ug of a 20-mer mutant IDH1 peptide in Montanide, was administered subcutaneously with topical imiquimod. Patients were given eight vaccinations, in weeks 1, 3, 5, 7, 11, 15, 19 and 23, which matched visits V03 through V10. The donors had newly diagnosed IDH1-mutant astrocytomas of WHO grade 3 or 4 that showed loss of nuclear ATRX. The samples were drawn from NOA16, a multicentre, single-arm, open-label phase I trial in Germany that tested a mutant IDH1 peptide vaccine in humans for the first time. Genomic DNA for TCRB sequencing was isolated from EDTA blood with the DNeasy Blood and Tissue Kit.

Sequencing was performed on PBMCs, taken from a glioma patient whose treatment included an IDH1 peptide vaccine. This TCR was recovered from a middle-aged man with glioma. In this chain, TRBV28 is recombined with TRBJ1-5, and the D gene may be TRBD1, 5 bases matching. The CDR3 here reads CASSLGGSNQPQHF. Here is the DNA: TGTGCCAGCAGTTTGGGGGGAAGTAATCAGCCCCAGCATTTT.